Reported below is one TCR beta chain. The antigen remains undetermined. The CDR3 runs 14 residues. The germline V gene encodes CDR1 MNHNY and CDR2 SVGAGI (reference sequence). Trimming stripped 5 bases from V and 3 bases from J, with 14 bases between. This entry comes from a study of CD8 T cells in Susac syndrome. The study's findings and limits: In its TCR sequencing and HLA analysis, the study acknowledged that the number of individuals was relatively small.

Sequencing of TCR beta was performed on blood CD8+ T cells and on blood CD4+ T cells. Treatment-naive patients with stable or active relapsing-remitting disease served as multiple sclerosis controls. Random hexamers were used to reverse transcribe 0.5 to 1 ug of RNA. Across 54 Vbeta and 13 Jbeta, immunoSEQ multiplex PCR amplified TCR beta CDR3. TCRdb reprocessed the immunoSEQ multiplex PCR reads via MiXCR and lists one record per CDR3 protein. The data contain nearly 200,000 distinct CDR3 sequences, about 95% of them seen just once; the ten biggest clones take up 0.093%. The receptor's source is a human donor with multiple sclerosis. The sequenced material came from CD4+ T cells from PBMCs. The V and J genes are TRBV6-6 and TRBJ2-7, with D possibly called TRBD1 or TRBD2 (5 bases each). CDR3 in DNA: TGTGCCAGCAGTCCCGGGACCGCGGACTACGAGCAGTACTTC. This encodes CASSPGTADYEQYF.